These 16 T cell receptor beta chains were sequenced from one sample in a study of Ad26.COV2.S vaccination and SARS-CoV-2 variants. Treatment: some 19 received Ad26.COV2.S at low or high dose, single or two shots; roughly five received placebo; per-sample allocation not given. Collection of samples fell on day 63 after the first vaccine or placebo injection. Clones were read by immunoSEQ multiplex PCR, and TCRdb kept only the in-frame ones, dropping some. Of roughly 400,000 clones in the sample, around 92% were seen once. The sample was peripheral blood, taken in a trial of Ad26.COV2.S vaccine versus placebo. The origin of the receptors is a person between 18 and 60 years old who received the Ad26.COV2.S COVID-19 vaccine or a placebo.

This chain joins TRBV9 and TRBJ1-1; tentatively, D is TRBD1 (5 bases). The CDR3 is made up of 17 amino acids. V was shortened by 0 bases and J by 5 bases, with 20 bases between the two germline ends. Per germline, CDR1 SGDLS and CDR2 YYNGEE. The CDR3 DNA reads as TGTGCCAGCAGCGTAGGGATGGGGGGAGAGGGGTTGACTGAAGCTTTCTTT. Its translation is CASSVGMGGEGLTEAFF.

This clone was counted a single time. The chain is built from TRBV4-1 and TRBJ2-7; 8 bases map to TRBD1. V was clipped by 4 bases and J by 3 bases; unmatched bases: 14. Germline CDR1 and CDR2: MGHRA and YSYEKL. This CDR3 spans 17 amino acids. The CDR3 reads CASSPGQGLESFYEQYF. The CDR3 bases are TGCGCCAGCAGCCCCGGACAGGGTTTGGAGTCCTTCTACGAGCAGTACTTC.

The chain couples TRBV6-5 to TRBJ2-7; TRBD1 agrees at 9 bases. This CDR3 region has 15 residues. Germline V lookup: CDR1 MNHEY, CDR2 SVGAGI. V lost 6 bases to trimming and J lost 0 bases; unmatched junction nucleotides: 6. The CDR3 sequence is CASREGQGISYEQYF. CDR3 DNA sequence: TGTGCCAGCAGGGAGGGACAGGGAATCTCCTACGAGCAGTACTTC.

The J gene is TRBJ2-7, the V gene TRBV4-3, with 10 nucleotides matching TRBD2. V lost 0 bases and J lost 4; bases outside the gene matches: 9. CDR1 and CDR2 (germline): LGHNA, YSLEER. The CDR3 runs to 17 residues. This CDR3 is CASSQESRSGGVYEQYF. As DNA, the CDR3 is TGCGCCAGCAGCCAAGAAAGCAGGAGCGGGGGGGTTTACGAGCAGTACTTC.

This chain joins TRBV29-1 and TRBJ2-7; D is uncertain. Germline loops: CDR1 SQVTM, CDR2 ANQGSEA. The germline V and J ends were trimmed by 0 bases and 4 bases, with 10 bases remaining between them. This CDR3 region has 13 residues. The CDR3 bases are TGCAGCGTTGAAGAAGGATTCTTATACGAGCAGTACTTC. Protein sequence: CSVEEGFLYEQYF.

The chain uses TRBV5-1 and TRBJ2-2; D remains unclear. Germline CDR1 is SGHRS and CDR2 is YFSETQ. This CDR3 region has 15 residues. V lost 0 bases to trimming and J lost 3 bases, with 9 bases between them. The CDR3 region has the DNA TGCGCCAGCAGCTTGGGCCACAGTTACACCGGGGAGCTGTTTTTT. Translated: CASSLGHSYTGELFF.

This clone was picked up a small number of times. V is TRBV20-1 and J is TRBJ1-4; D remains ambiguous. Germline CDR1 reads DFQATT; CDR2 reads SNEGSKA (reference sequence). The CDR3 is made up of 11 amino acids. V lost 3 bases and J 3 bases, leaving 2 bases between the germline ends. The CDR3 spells CSASPNEKLFF. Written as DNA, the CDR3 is TGCAGTGCTAGCCCTAATGAAAAACTGTTTTTT.

The CDR3 spells CASSGGVGGANVLTF. The CDR3, as DNA: TGTGCCAGCAGCGGAGGGGTGGGAGGGGCCAACGTCCTGACTTTC. The chain couples TRBV3-1 (or the pseudogene TRBV3-2) to TRBJ2-6; a possible D gene is TRBD2 (6 bases). Germline V gene lookup returns CDR1 LGHDT and CDR2 YNNKEL (reference sequence). V lost 5 bases and J lost 4, with 12 bases in between. The CDR3 loop spans 15 amino acids.

CDR3 bases: TGTGCCAGTAGTATACTCCCGGGGTCTTTCATGAACACTGAAGCTTTCTTT. It translates to CASSILPGSFMNTEAFF. The V gene is TRBV19, the J gene TRBJ1-1, with D unclear. Deletions cut 2 bases from V and 0 bases from J, with 16 bases between. The CDR3 extends over 17 amino acids. Per germline, CDR1 LNHDA and CDR2 SQIVND (reference sequence).

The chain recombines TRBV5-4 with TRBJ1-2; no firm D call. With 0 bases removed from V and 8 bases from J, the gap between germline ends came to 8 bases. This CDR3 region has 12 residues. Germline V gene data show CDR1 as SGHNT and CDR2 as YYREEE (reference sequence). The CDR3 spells CASSLATGGYTF. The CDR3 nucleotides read TGTGCCAGCAGCTTGGCAACGGGAGGCTACACCTTC.

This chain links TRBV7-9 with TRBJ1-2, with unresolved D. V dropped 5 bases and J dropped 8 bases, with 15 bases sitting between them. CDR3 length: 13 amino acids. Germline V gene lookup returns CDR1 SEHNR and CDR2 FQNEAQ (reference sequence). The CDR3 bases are TGTGCCAGCAGCCCCAAGGACGAGATCGGCTACACCTTC. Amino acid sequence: CASSPKDEIGYTF.

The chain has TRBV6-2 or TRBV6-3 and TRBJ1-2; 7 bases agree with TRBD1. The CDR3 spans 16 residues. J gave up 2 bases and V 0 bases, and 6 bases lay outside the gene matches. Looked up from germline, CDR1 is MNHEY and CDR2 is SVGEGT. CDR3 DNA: TGTGCCAGCAGTTACTCTTCCGCCAGGGGGAACTATGGCTACACCTTC. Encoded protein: CASSYSSARGNYGYTF.

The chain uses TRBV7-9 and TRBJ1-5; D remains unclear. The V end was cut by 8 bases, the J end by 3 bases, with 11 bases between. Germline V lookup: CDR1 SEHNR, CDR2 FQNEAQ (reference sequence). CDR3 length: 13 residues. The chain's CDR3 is CASAGGPNQPQHF. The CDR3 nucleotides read TGTGCCAGCGCCGGCGGGCCCAATCAGCCCCAGCATTTT.

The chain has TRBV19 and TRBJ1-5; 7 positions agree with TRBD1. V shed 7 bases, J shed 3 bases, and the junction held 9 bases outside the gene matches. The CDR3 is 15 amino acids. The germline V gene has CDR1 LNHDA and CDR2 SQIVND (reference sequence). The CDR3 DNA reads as TGTGCCAGTACCACCCGGGACAGAACCAATCAGCCCCAGCATTTT. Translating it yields CASTTRDRTNQPQHF.

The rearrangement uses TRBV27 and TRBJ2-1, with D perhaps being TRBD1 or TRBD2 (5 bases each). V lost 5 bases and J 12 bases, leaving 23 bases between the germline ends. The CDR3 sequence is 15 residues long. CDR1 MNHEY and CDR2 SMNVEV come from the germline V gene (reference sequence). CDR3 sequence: CASSHNPGAPWGQFF. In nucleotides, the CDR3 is TGTGCCAGCAGTCATAATCCCGGGGCCCCTTGGGGGCAGTTCTTC.

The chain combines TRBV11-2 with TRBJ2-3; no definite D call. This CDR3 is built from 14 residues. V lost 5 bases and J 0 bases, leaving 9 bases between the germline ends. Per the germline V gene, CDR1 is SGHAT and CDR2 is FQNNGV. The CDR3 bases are TGTGCCAGCAGCCGAGTGGGGAGCACAGATACGCAGTATTTT. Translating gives CASSRVGSTDTQYF.